This T cell receptor beta chain originates from a study of OX40 agonist ivuxolimab in advanced cancers. As for the study in general: At 0.01 to 10 mg/kg, ivuxolimab was administered intravenously to patients every 2 weeks. Prior therapy, whether anti-PD-1, anti-PD-L1 or anti-CTLA-4, was allowed, and approximately 40% had some.

Generated by immunoSEQ multiplex PCR, the TCRdb table keeps only in-frame clones and is missing some. The sample has more than 40,000 clones; more than 70% are singletons. Germline CDR1 reads SGHTA; CDR2 reads FQGNSA. This CDR3 contains 14 residues. Germline trimming cut 2 bases from V and 3 bases from J; bases unmatched to any gene: 3. Autoimmune disease history or systemic immunosuppression disqualified patients. V is TRBV7-2 and J is TRBJ2-7; TRBD2 aligns across 8 bases. The TCR sequence derives from an adult with an advanced solid tumor such as melanoma, head and neck, liver or kidney cancer. The sequencing used CD4+ or CD8+ T cells sorted from blood, collected in a trial of the OX40 agonist ivuxolimab. CDR3 protein: CASSLLAGGYEQYF. As DNA, the CDR3 is TGTGCCAGCAGCTTACTAGCGGGTGGCTACGAGCAGTACTTC.